The 21 T cell receptor beta chains reported below all come from one sample, sequenced in a study of cytomegalovirus exposure and HLA in healthy donors (dated by TCRdb to about 2017). Libraries were constructed by the immunoSEQ multiplex PCR assay. A mixture of 60 forward primers for TCR Vbeta segments and 13 reverse primers for TCR Jbeta segments was used in the multiplex PCR. What TCRdb holds here is the immuneACCESS table cut down to in-frame rearrangements. Part of the clones is not present; checked against another copy, under half of the missing clones reflect an unresolved V gene, and the others are unexplained. This sample lists about 180,000 clones; roughly 85% were detected once. 1% of the sample goes to the ten largest clones. Sequenced sample: PBMCs. All receptors come from a boy between 2 and 10 years old in good health and CMV-seronegative.

The gene calls are TRBV15 and TRBJ2-5; possible D gene TRBD2, 6 bases. The CDR3 runs to 16 residues. Between the trimmed V and J ends, which lost 2 bases and 1 base, there was a span of 14 bases. Germline CDR1 is LNHNV and CDR2 is YYDKDF (reference sequence). The CDR3 region has the DNA TGTGCCACCAGCAGAATTTCGGGACTTAGCCAAGAGACCCAGTACTTC. It is translated as CATSRISGLSQETQYF.

The gene calls are TRBV7-2 and TRBJ2-3, with TRBD2 matching 11 bases. Trimming at V came to 4 bases and at J to 6 bases, leaving 9 bases not matched to a gene. CDR1 is SGHTA, CDR2 FQGNSA, per germline. The CDR3 runs to 16 residues. In DNA, the CDR3 is TGTGCCAGCAGCTCTATTAGCGGGGGGGCCTTTGATACGCAGTATTTT. Amino acids: CASSSISGGAFDTQYF.

The chain carries TRBV19 and TRBJ1-1; D not certain. CDR3 size: 15 residues. Germline assignment: CDR1 LNHDA and CDR2 SQIVND (reference sequence). Trimming cost V 3 bases and J 3 bases, with 14 bases left between them. The CDR3 DNA sequence: TGTGCCAGTAGTATGGGTTCCGGGATCTACACTGAAGCTTTCTTT. Translated: CASSMGSGIYTEAFF.

This clone was seen a few times. The V call is TRBV28, the J call TRBJ2-7, with a weak D call TRBD1 (6 bases). Looked up from germline, CDR1 is MDHEN and CDR2 is SYDVKM. The V end lost 6 bases, the J end lost 2 bases, and 17 bases lay between the germline ends. The CDR3 runs to 15 residues. CDR3 coding DNA: TGTGCCAGCAGCCCACACTTACAGGGCACCTACGAGCAGTACGTC. This gives the protein CASSPHLQGTYEQYV.

The chain joins TRBV7-8 to TRBJ2-2; D not resolved. Germline-derived CDR1 and CDR2 are SGHVS and FQNEAQ. The CDR3 length is 13 residues. Trimming pared 2 bases from V and 4 bases from J, leaving 5 bases between. CDR3 protein: CASSLTSTGELFF. The CDR3 DNA sequence: TGTGCCAGCAGCTTAACAAGCACCGGGGAGCTGTTTTTT.

The V call is TRBV4-1, the J call TRBJ2-7; 10 nucleotides align to TRBD2. CDR1 and CDR2 (germline): MGHRA, YSYEKL. The CDR3 covers 18 residues. Trimming cost V 4 bases and J 0 bases; bases outside gene matches: 12. The CDR3 nucleotides are TGCGCCAGCAGCCTACTCTATGGGAAGCGGGGGGGCTCCTACGAGCAGTACGTC. It encodes CASSLLYGKRGGSYEQYV.

V is TRBV15 and J is TRBJ2-1, with a weak D call TRBD2 (5 bases). From germline, CDR1 is LNHNV and CDR2 YYDKDF (reference sequence). This CDR3 contains 16 residues. The V gene lost 3 bases and the J gene lost 0 bases, with 12 bases spanning the gap. The CDR3 nucleotides are TGTGCCACCAGCAGGGCCCGGAGGAGCTCCTACAATGAGCAGTTCTTC. Its protein product is CATSRARRSSYNEQFF.

This clone was detected only a few times. V usage is TRBV7-9 and J usage is TRBJ1-5; 10 bases line up with TRBD1. V trimming: 4 bases; J trimming: 1 base; junction bases outside the gene matches: 4. Germline CDR1 is SEHNR and CDR2 is FQNEAQ (reference sequence). The CDR3 runs to 16 residues. The CDR3 DNA reads as TGTGCCAGCAGCTCTCGGACAGGGGGAAGCAATCAGCCCCAGCATTTT. This codes for CASSSRTGGSNQPQHF.

V is TRBV10-3 and J is TRBJ1-5; TRBD1 might be the D (5 bases). In germline, CDR1 is ENHRY, CDR2 SYGVKD. Trimming left V 10 bases short and J 6 bases short, with 13 bases between. This CDR3 spans 12 amino acids. The CDR3 DNA reads TGTGCCACGGGTGGGGCCACTCAGCCCCAGCATTTT. Translating gives CATGGATQPQHF.

The rearrangement uses TRBV6-5 and TRBJ1-4; tentatively, D is TRBD1 (5 bases). The V end was cut by 2 bases, the J end by 1 base, with 8 bases between. The CDR3 extends over 15 amino acids. The germline gives CDR1 MNHEY, CDR2 SVGAGI. Here the CDR3 DNA reads TGTGCCAGCAGTTACGGCGGGGGAACTAATGAAAAACTGTTTTTT. As protein: CASSYGGGTNEKLFF.

V usage is TRBV15 and J usage is TRBJ1-6; TRBD1 matches at 7 bases. CDR1 is LNHNV, CDR2 YYDKDF, per germline (reference sequence). V trimming: 0 bases; J trimming: 9 bases; junction bases outside the gene matches: 5. The CDR3 consists of 15 residues. CDR3 residues: CATSREKGASSPLHF. In DNA form, the CDR3 reads TGTGCCACCAGCAGAGAAAAGGGGGCGAGTTCACCCCTCCACTTT.

This clone was detected only a few times. The chain recombines TRBV2 with TRBJ2-7; the D gene is possibly TRBD1 (6 bases). The V and J ends lost 0 bases and 0 bases respectively, with 15 bases between them. The germline V gene has CDR1 SNHLY and CDR2 FYNNEI. The CDR3 runs to 17 residues. CDR3 region: CASSEAPGAPFSYEQYV. The CDR3 DNA is TGTGCCAGCAGTGAAGCGCCAGGGGCCCCCTTCTCCTACGAGCAGTACGTC.

CDR3 region: CASSPGGSAEQYV. The CDR3 DNA is TGTGCCAGCTCACCAGGGGGGTCGGCCGAGCAGTACGTC. The J gene is TRBJ2-7, the V gene TRBV18; TRBD2 is a possible D gene (6 bases). This CDR3 is built from 13 residues. Looked up from germline, CDR1 is KGHSH and CDR2 is LQKENI. V shed 2 bases and J shed 6 bases, with 11 bases lying between them.

The chain couples TRBV28 to TRBJ2-7; 14 bases match TRBD2. This CDR3 spans 16 amino acids. V dropped 3 bases and J dropped 2; count of bases not matched to a gene: 3. Looked up from germline, CDR1 is MDHEN and CDR2 is SYDVKM. The CDR3 spells CASSFRLAGGPYEQYF. DNA for the CDR3: TGTGCCAGCAGTTTTCGACTAGCGGGAGGGCCCTACGAGCAGTACTTC.

This chain joins TRBV6-5 and TRBJ2-4; maybe TRBD2 (5 bases). CDR3 length: 16 residues. CDR1 is MNHEY, CDR2 SVGAGI, per germline. The germline V and J ends were trimmed by 0 bases and 0 bases, with 9 bases remaining between them. The CDR3 region has the DNA TGTGCCAGCAGTTACTCGAGCGGAGGAGCCAAAAACATTCAGTACTTC. This encodes CASSYSSGGAKNIQYF.

This clone was counted once. V is TRBV18 and J is TRBJ1-5; no reliable D call. V dropped 2 bases and J dropped 6 bases, with 8 bases sitting between them. The CDR3 loop spans 13 amino acids. The germline gives CDR1 KGHSH, CDR2 LQKENI. The CDR3 is CASSPEGSQPQHF. The CDR3 coding sequence is TGTGCCAGCTCACCAGAGGGAAGTCAGCCCCAGCATTTT.

J is TRBJ2-5 and V is TRBV6-5; 7 nucleotides agree with TRBD1. CDR1 is MNHEY, CDR2 SVGAGI, per germline. This CDR3 is built from 12 residues. V was clipped by 6 bases and J by 4 bases; unmatched bases: 2. CDR3 bases: TGTGCCAGCAGAGGACAGGTAGAGACCCAGTACTTC. Its protein product is CASRGQVETQYF.

The chain employs TRBV6-5 and TRBJ2-2, with 10 bases identical to TRBD2. With 5 bases clipped from V and 5 bases from J, the junction kept 5 bases outside the gene matches. From germline, CDR1 is MNHEY and CDR2 SVGAGI. The CDR3 spans 15 residues. The CDR3 is CASSVASGSTGELFF. CDR3 DNA: TGTGCCAGCAGTGTGGCTAGCGGGAGTACCGGGGAGCTGTTTTTT.

V is TRBV7-2 and J is TRBJ2-1, with 11 bases identical to TRBD2. CDR3 length: 17 residues. Germline CDR1 SGHTA, CDR2 FQGNSA. The V and J ends lost 1 base and 0 bases, in that order; junction bases with no gene match: 2. CDR3 DNA sequence: TGTGCCAGCAGCTTAGTGCTAGCGGGGGGCTCCTACAATGAGCAGTTCTTC. Translated: CASSLVLAGGSYNEQFF.

The V and J genes are TRBV5-1 and TRBJ1-1; possibly TRBD1 for D (6 bases). V shed 4 bases and J shed 1 base, with 14 bases lying between them. Germline V gene data show CDR1 as SGHRS and CDR2 as YFSETQ. The CDR3 consists of 15 residues. CDR3 in amino acids: CASSPEGDWNTEAFF. Written as DNA, the CDR3 is TGCGCCAGCAGCCCTGAGGGGGATTGGAACACTGAAGCTTTCTTT.

As regards this clone: Other DNA variants within this sample encode the same CDR3. The V and J genes are TRBV5-1 and TRBJ1-2; perhaps TRBD1 as D (5 bases). V was cut by 2 bases and J by 5 bases, with 10 bases left in between. This CDR3 comprises 13 residues. The germline V gene encodes CDR1 SGHRS and CDR2 YFSETQ. The CDR3 region has the DNA TGCGCCAGCAGCTTCCCAGGGCCTTATGGCTACACCTTC. Protein: CASSFPGPYGYTF.